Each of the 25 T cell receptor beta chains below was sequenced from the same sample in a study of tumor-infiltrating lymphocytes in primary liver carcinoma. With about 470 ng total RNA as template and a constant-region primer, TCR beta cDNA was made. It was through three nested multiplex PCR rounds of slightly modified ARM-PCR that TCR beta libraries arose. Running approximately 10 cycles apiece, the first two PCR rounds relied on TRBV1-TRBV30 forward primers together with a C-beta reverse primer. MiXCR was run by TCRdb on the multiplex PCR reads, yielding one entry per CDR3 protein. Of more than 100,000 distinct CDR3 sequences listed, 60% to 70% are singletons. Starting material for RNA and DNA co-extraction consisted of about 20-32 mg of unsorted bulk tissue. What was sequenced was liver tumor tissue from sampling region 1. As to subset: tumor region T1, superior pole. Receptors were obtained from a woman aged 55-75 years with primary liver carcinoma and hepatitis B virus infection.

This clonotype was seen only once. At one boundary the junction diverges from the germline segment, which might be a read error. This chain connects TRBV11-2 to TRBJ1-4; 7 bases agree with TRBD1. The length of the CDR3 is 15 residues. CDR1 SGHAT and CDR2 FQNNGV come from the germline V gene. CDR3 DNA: TGTACTAGCAGCTTAGAAGGGGGCGAAAATGAAAAATTGTTTTTT. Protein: CTSSLEGGENEKLFF.

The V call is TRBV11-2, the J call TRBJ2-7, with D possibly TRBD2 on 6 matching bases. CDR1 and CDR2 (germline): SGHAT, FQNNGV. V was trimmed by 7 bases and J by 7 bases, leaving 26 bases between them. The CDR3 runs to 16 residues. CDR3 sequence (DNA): TGTGCCAGCACGACTCCTGGGCGGGATACAAGGGTGGAGCAGTACTTC. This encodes CASTTPGRDTRVEQYF.

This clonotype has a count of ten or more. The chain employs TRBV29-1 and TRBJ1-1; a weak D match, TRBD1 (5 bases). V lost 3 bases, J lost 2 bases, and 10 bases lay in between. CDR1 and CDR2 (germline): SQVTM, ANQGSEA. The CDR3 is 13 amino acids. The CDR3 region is CSVENGANTEAFF. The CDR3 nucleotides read TGCAGCGTTGAGAATGGGGCAAACACTGAAGCTTTCTTT.

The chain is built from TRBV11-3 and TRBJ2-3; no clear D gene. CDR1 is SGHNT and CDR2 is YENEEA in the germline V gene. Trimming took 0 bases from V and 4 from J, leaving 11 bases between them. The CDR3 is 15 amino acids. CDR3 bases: TGTGCCAGCAGCTTAGATCGAGATACCGCAGATACGCAGTATTTT. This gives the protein CASSLDRDTADTQYF.

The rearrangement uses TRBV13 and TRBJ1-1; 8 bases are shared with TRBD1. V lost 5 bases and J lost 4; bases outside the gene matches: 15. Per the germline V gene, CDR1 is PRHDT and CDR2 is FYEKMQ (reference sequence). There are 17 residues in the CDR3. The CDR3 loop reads CASSAGQGKGMATEAFF. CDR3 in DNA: TGTGCCAGCAGCGCCGGACAGGGAAAGGGAATGGCCACTGAAGCTTTCTTT.

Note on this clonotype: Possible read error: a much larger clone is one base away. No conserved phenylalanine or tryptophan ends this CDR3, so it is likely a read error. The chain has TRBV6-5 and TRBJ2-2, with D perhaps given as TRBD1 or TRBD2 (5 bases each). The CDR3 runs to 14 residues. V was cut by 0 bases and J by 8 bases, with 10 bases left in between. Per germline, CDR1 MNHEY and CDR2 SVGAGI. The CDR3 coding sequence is TGTGCCAGCAGTTACTCAAAGGGACGAGGGGAGCTGTTTTAT. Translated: CASSYSKGRGELFY.

The DNA of the CDR3 is TGTGCCACCAGGGACAGGAATCAGCCCCAGCATTTT. Residues: CATRDRNQPQHF. V is TRBV24-1 and J is TRBJ1-5, with 7 nucleotides matching TRBD1. This CDR3 has 12 residues. V shed 7 bases, J shed 4 bases, and the junction held 0 bases outside the gene matches. Germline values: CDR1 KGHDR, CDR2 SFDVKD.

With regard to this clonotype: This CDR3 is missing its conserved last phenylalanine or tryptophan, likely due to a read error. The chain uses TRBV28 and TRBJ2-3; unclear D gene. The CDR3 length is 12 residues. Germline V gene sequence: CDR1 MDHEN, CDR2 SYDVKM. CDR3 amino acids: CASSFSRDTQYS. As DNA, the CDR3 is TGTGCCAGTAGTTTTTCTAGAGATACGCAGTATTCT.

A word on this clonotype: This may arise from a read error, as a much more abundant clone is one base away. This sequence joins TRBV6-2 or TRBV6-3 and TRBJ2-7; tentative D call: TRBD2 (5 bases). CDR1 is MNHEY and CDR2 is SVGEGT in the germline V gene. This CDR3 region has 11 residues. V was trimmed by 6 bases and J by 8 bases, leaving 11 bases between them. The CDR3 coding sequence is TGTGCCAGCAGAGCAGAGGGTAAGCAGTACTTC. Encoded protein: CASRAEGKQYF.

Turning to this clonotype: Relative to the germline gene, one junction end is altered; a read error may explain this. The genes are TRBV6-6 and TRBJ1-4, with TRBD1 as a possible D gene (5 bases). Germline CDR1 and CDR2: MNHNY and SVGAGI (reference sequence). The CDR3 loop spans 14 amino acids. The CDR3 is CVSSCGAAGEKLFF. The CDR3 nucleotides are TGTGTCAGCAGTTGCGGGGCGGCGGGTGAAAAACTGTTTTTT.

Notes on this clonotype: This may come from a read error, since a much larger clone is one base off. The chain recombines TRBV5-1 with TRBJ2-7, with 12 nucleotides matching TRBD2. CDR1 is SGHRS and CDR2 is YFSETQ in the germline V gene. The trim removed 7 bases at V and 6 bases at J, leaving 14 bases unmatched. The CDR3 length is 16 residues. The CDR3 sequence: CASCEGLAGPAGEQYF. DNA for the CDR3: TGCGCCAGCTGCGAGGGACTAGCGGGTCCAGCGGGCGAGCAGTACTTC.

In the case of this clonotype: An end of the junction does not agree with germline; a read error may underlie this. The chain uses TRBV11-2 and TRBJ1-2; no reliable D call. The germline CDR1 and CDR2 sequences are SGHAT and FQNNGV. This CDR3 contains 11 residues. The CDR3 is CASSPSHGCTF. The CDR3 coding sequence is TGTGCCAGCAGCCCCAGCCACGGCTGCACCTTC. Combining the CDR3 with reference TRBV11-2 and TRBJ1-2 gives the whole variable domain EAGVAQSPRYKIIEKRQSVAFWCNPISGHATLYWYQQILGQGPKLLIQFQNNGVVDDSQLPKDRFSAERLKGVDSTLKIQPAKLEDSAVYLCASSPSHGCTFGSGTRLTVV.

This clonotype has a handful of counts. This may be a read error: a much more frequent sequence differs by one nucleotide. The CDR3 here is CSVQRDLNTDTKYF. The CDR3 bases are TGCAGCGTCCAGCGGGACCTAAACACAGATACGAAGTATTTT. The V call is TRBV29-1, the J call TRBJ2-3, with 7 nucleotides matching TRBD2. Germline V CDR1 and CDR2: SQVTM, ANQGSEA. CDR3 length equals 14 residues.

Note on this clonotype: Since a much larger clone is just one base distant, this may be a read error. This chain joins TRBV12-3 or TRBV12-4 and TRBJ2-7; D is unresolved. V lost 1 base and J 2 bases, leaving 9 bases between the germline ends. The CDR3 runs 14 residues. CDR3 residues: CASSLGLPTYEQYF. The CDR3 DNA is TGTGCCAGCAGTTTAGGGCTACCCACCTACGAGCAGTACTTC.

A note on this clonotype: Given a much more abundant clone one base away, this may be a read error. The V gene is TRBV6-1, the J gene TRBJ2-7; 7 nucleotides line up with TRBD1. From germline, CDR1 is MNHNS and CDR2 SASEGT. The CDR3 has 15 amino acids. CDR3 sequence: CASSEEEAGGNDQYF. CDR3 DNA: TGTGCCAGCAGTGAAGAGGAAGCAGGGGGAAACGATCAGTACTTC.

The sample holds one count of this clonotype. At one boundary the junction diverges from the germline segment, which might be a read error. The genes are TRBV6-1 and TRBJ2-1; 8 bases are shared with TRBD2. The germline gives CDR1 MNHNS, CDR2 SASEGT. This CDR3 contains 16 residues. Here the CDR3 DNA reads TGTGCCAGCAGTCCAGGAATAGCGGGAATGAACAATGAGCAGTTATTC. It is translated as CASSPGIAGMNNEQLF.

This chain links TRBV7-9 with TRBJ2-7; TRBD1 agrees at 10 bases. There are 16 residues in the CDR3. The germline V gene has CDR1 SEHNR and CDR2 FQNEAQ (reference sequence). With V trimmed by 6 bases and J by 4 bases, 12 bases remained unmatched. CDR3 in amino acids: CASRNDSGTGVYEQYF. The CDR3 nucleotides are TGTGCCAGCAGAAATGACTCAGGGACAGGGGTATACGAGCAGTACTTC.

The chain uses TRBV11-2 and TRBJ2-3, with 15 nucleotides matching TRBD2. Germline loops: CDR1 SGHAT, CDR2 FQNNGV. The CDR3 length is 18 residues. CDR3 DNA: TGTGCTAGTAGCGCAAGGACTAGCGGGAGGGGAAGAACAGATACGCAGTATTTT. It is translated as CASSARTSGRGRTDTQYF.

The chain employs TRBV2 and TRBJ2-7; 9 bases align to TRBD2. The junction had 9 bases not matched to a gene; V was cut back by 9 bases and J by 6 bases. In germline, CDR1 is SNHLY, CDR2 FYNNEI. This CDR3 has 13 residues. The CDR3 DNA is TGTGCCAGTACCGGGACTAGCCGATCCGAGCAGTACTTC. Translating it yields CASTGTSRSEQYF.

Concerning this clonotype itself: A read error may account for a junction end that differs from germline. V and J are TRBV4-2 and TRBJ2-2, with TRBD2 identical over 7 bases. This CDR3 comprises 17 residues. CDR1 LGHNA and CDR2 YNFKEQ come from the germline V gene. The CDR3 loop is CASSQDREGTNTGELFF. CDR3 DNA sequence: TGTGCCAGCAGCCAAGATAGGGAGGGCACGAACACCGGGGAGCTGTTCTTT.

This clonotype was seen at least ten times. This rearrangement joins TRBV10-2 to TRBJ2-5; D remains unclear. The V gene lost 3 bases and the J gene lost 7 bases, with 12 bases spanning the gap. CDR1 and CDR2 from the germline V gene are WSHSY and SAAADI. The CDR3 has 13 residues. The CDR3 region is CASSESRGPTQYF. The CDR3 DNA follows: TGCGCCAGCAGTGAAAGTCGAGGCCCGACCCAGTACTTC.

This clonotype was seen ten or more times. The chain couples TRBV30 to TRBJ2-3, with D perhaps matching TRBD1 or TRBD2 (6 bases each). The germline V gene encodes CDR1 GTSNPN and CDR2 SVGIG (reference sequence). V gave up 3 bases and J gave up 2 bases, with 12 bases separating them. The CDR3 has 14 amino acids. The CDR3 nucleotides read TGTGCCTGGAGCCAAGGGGGGTACACAGATACGCAGTATTTT. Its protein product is CAWSQGGYTDTQYF.

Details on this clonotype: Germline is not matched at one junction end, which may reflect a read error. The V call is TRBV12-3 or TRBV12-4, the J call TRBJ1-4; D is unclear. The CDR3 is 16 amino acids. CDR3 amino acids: CASSLVPLRATERLFF. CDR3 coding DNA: TGTGCCAGCAGTCTGGTACCACTACGGGCTACTGAAAGACTGTTTTTT.

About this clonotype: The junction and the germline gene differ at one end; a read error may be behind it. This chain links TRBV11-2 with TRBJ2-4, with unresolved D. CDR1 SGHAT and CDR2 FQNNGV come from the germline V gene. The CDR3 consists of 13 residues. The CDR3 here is CASSWGLKNIQYF. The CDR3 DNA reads TGTGCCAGTAGCTGGGGTCTCAAAAACATTCAGTACTTC.

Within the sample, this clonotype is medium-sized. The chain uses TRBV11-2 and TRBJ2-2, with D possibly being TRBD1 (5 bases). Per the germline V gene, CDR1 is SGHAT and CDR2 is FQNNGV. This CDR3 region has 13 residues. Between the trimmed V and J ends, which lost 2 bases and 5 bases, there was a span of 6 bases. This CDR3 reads CASSLRGTGELFF. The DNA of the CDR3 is TGTGCCAGCAGCTTAAGGGGAACCGGGGAGCTGTTTTTT.